This TCR beta chain is drawn from a study of CD8 T cells in Susac syndrome. Germline V lookup: CDR1 SQVTM, CDR2 ANQGSEA. V was clipped by 5 bases and J by 4 bases, with 21 bases between them. The CDR3 extends over 15 amino acids. Healthy donors formed controls matched for age and sex. Reverse transcription of about 0.45 to 1 ug RNA was performed with random hexamers. TCRdb used MiXCR to reprocess the immunoSEQ multiplex PCR reads, holding one entry per CDR3 protein. The sample has 100,000 to 150,000 distinct CDR3 sequences; 90% to 95% are singletons. Only one count was recorded for this clonotype. This TCR came from a human donor in good health. The sample consisted of CD4+ T cells from PBMCs. The chain has TRBV29-1 and TRBJ2-7; D is perhaps TRBD2 (7 bases). CDR3 region: CSVKRGGRAMYEQYF. The CDR3 DNA is TGCAGCGTTAAAAGGGGGGGCCGGGCCATGTACGAGCAGTACTTC.